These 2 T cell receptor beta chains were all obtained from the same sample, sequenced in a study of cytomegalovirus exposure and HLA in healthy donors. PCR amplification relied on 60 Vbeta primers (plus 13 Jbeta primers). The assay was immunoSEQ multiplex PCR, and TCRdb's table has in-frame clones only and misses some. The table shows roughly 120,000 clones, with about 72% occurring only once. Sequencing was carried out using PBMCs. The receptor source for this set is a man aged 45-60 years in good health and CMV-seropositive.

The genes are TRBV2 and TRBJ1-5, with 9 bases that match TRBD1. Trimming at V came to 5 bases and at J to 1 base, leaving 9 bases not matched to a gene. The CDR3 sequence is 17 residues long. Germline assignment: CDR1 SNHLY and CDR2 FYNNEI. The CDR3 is CASSPLFDRGSNQPQHF. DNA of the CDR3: TGTGCCAGCAGTCCCCTATTCGACAGGGGGAGCAATCAGCCCCAGCATTTT.

In DNA form, the CDR3 reads TGTGCCACCTCCCGGGACTCCCAGGGTGAGCAGTTCTTC. Translating it yields CATSRDSQGEQFF. The rearrangement uses TRBV9 and TRBJ2-1, with a tentative D call TRBD2 (6 bases). The CDR3 has 13 amino acids. The V and J ends lost 9 bases and 9 bases respectively, with 19 bases between them. Germline loops: CDR1 SGDLS, CDR2 YYNGEE.